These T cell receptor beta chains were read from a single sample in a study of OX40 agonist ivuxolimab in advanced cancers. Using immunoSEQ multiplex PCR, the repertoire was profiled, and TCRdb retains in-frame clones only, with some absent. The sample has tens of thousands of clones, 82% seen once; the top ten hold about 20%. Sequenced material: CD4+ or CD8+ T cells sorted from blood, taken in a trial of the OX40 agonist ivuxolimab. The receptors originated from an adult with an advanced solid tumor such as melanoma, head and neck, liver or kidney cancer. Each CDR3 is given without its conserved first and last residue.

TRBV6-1 ASSEGLGGWGSNQPQH
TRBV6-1 ASSEALMAGGQPQH
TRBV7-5 ASSLNGGDGDEQY
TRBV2 ASNADYNAYNSPLH
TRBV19 ASGGGSNQPQH
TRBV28 ASSPVLGTGTTGELF
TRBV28 ASVGAGPNYGYT
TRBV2 ASSEYSYNEQF
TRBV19 ASSIPGQVNNEQF
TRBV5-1 ASRGDGSNQPQH
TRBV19 ASSGQGSQPQH
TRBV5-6 ASGYQGSRQPQH
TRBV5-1 ASSLQGTVSSGNTIY
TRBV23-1 AIPHPGENTEAF
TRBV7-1 ASSLREAGEGHEQY
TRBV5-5 ASSPASGTGYEQY
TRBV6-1 ASNRGTGQTEAF
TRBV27 ASSSLRVAGGQDTQY
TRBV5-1 ASSLAGGVETQY
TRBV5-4 ASSTDRENSPLH
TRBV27 ASSLGHRYEQY
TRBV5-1 ASSLALAGGDTQY
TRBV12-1 ASSFAPAPVGAKTGQETQY
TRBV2 ASSGGWRNQPQH
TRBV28 ASSSPAVSGVAYEQY
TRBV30 AWRGQGRQY
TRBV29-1 SVRTGEAYEQY
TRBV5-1 ASSLGGQGQPQH
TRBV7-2 ASSLADRETYEQY
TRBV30 AWSSRQVYGYT
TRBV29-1 SVETADTRSNEKLF
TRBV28 ASSLLGRNEQY
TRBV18 ASSPPSGRGTGELF
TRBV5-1 ASSLTGQEGTEAF
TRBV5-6 ASSRDLGETQY
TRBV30 AWISFGGAEAF
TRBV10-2 ASTPGQGLYGYT
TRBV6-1 ASSEGRTGYSPLH
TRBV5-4 ASSLERDTDTQY
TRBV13 ASSPPGTPRDEQF
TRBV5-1 ASSLLGGWSYEQY
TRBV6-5 ASSYGQGNSPLH
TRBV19 ASTSQGRGQPQH
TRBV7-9 ASSLYQETQY
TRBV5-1 ASSRGQGGHEKLF
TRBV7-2 ASSLGRHDEQY
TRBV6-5 ASRSFELYGYT
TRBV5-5 ASSSPGAKDTQY
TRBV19 ASSTSDSYSYEQY
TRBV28 ASERQYQPQH
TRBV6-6 ASSYPGLTTGELF
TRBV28 ASLLDWGNNQPQH
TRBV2 ASSPGQGNEQY
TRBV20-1 SAKGNTEAF
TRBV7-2 ASSLVSQRGETQY
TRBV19 ASSIGRGGSTDTQY